This section outlines one T cell receptor (beta chain) sequence together with its context. What it binds is unknown. Just one base apart from a much larger clone, this may be a read error. Regions amplified from RNA transcripts were the TCR beta CDR3 regions. First-round RT-PCR targeting the TCR CDR3 was performed with the HTBI primer set. TCRdb processed the multiplex PCR reads anew with MiXCR; each CDR3 protein has one entry. The repertoire holds roughly 660,000 distinct CDR3 sequences, with about 18% as singletons. Newly diagnosed hyperthyroidism, duration under 2 months, in patients aged 18 to 65. Every diagnosis used clinical symptoms, serum thyroxine and TRAb, thyroid ultrasound and orbital computed tomography. It was less than 13 ml of fresh peripheral blood that supplied the PBMCs. The V end was cut by 10 bases, the J end by 3 bases, with 18 bases between. The CDR3 is made up of 14 amino acids. CDR1 MNHEY and CDR2 SMNVEV come from the germline V gene (reference sequence).

This record comes from a study of T cells in Graves' hyperthyroidism and ophthalmopathy. The study, taken as a whole, reports: The model's output predicted ophthalmopathy at a median of around 7 months prior to onset.

The V and J genes are TRBV27 and TRBJ1-2; tentatively, D is TRBD1 (6 bases). This TCR was recovered from a man over 45 with Graves' hyperthyroidism. Sequencing was performed on blood. The CDR3 protein is CANTPSYRDYGYTF. The CDR3 region has the DNA TGTGCCAACACCCCCTCTTACAGGGACTATGGCTACACCTTC.